This is a list of T cell receptor beta chains from one sample in a study of T cell responses to AZD1222 COVID-19 vaccine. The repertoire was sequenced with immunoSEQ multiplex PCR; TCRdb's copy has only in-frame clones and lacks some. The sample lists tens of thousands of clones; approximately 90% were seen once. The material sequenced was peripheral blood, taken 28 days after the second AZD1222 dose. The receptor set was obtained from an adult who received the AZD1222 COVID-19 vaccine. The CDR3 runs from the conserved cysteine through the conserved F or W. Each record gives: V gene, J gene, clone size, D gene, CDR3 protein, CDR3 DNA. D genes are given only for firm matches. A clone size is listed for some rows: how often the clone was seen (once, few, many), or a class if it is expanded.

>TRBV19|TRBJ1-1|NA|NA
CASSIVVGRRNTEAFF
TGTGCCAGTAGTATAGTAGTTGGCAGAAGGAACACTGAAGCTTTCTTT
>TRBV2|TRBJ2-7|NA|TRBD1
CASKRTGSSYEQYF
TGTGCCAGCAAGAGGACAGGCTCCTCCTACGAGCAGTACTTC
>TRBV27|TRBJ1-1|NA|TRBD1
CASSFWTGANTEAFF
TGTGCCAGCAGTTTTTGGACAGGGGCGAACACTGAAGCTTTCTTT
>TRBV11-3|TRBJ1-4|NA|TRBD1
CASSQLPGQLNEKLFF
TGTGCCAGCAGCCAACTACCGGGACAGCTTAATGAAAAACTGTTTTTT
>TRBV5-5|TRBJ2-3|NA|TRBD2
CASSLDGWRGVDTQYF
TGTGCCAGCAGCTTGGACGGGTGGCGGGGGGTAGATACGCAGTATTTT
>TRBV19|TRBJ1-6|few|NA
CAQIIRNSPLHF
TGTGCCCAAATCATCAGGAATTCACCCCTCCACTTT
>TRBV7-9|TRBJ2-7|NA|NA
CASSSQDSLSSYEQYF
TGTGCCAGCAGCTCCCAGGACAGCCTGAGCTCCTACGAGCAGTACTTC
>TRBV7-2|TRBJ1-2|few|NA
CASSLGGSSSYGYTF
TGTGCCAGCAGCTTAGGGGGGTCATCAAGCTATGGCTACACCTTC
>TRBV18|TRBJ2-2|NA|NA
CASFDGRSNTGELFF
TGTGCCAGCTTCGACGGGAGATCGAACACCGGGGAGCTGTTTTTT
>TRBV5-6|TRBJ2-7|NA|TRBD1
CASSRQGHTLLEQYF
TGTGCCAGCAGTCGACAGGGACACACCCTTTTGGAGCAGTACTTC
>TRBV2|TRBJ1-6|NA|NA
CASSEYRGNSPLHF
TGTGCCAGCAGTGAATATAGGGGGAATTCACCCCTCCACTTT
>TRBV4-3|TRBJ2-7|NA|NA
CASSQDWLLSYEQYF
TGCGCCAGCAGCCAAGATTGGCTCCTCTCCTACGAGCAGTACTTC
>TRBV29-1|TRBJ1-2|NA|TRBD1
CSVLDPGQGGNYGYTF
TGCAGCGTCCTCGATCCGGGACAGGGTGGGAACTATGGCTACACCTTC
>TRBV3-1/TRBV3-2|TRBJ2-1|NA|NA
CASSHEIHSDSGGPAEQFF
TGTGCCAGCAGCCACGAAATCCACAGTGACTCTGGGGGGCCGGCTGAGCAGTTCTTC
>TRBV6-5|TRBJ1-5|NA|NA
CASSLGRHQPQHF
TGTGCCAGCAGTTTAGGGAGGCATCAGCCCCAGCATTTT
>TRBV30|TRBJ1-3|NA|NA
CAWGAARSGNTIYF
TGTGCCTGGGGGGCAGCTCGCTCTGGAAACACCATATATTTT
>TRBV7-2|TRBJ2-5|NA|NA
CASSWDLQETQYF
TGTGCCAGCAGCTGGGACCTACAAGAGACCCAGTACTTC
>TRBV3-1/TRBV3-2|TRBJ1-4|NA|NA
CASSQDLGGGKLFF
TGTGCCAGCAGCCAAGATTTGGGTGGGGGAAAACTGTTTTTT
>TRBV5-1|TRBJ1-2|once|NA
CASTPTGTGNGYTF
TGCGCCAGCACCCCAACCGGGACGGGAAATGGCTACACCTTC
>TRBV21-1|TRBJ1-5|NA|NA
CASSKRQGFILHIYSNQPQHF
TGTGCCAGCAGCAAACGGCAGGGCTTCATCTTACACATTTATAGCAATCAGCCCCAGCATTTT
>TRBV2|TRBJ2-7|NA|TRBD1
CASSRDRAIHEQYF
TGTGCCAGCAGCCGGGACAGGGCTATTCACGAGCAGTACTTC
>TRBV4-2|TRBJ2-3|NA|NA
CASSLERFSTDTQYF
TGTGCCAGCAGCCTAGAGCGGTTTAGCACAGATACGCAGTATTTT
>TRBV19|TRBJ1-6|NA|NA
CASSILQGHNSPLHF
TGTGCCAGTAGTATTCTCCAGGGCCATAATTCACCCCTCCACTTT
>TRBV9|TRBJ1-2|NA|TRBD1
CASSQTATGGDGYTF
TGTGCCAGCAGCCAGACAGCGACAGGGGGCGATGGCTACACCTTC
>TRBV28|TRBJ1-1|NA|NA
CASSLESRTEAFF
TGTGCCAGCAGTTTGGAGAGCAGAACTGAAGCTTTCTTT
>TRBV19|TRBJ1-3|NA|NA
CASSIAAVSGNTIYF
TGTGCCAGTAGTATCGCGGCGGTCTCTGGAAACACCATATATTTT
>TRBV18|TRBJ1-1|NA|NA
CASSPQTQGTEAFF
TGTGCCAGCTCACCGCAAACCCAGGGCACTGAAGCTTTCTTT
>TRBV19|TRBJ1-2|NA|NA
CASSIDRQYTYGYTF
TGTGCCAGTAGTATAGATCGACAGTACACATATGGCTACACCTTC
>TRBV2|TRBJ2-3|NA|NA
CASRPRGGPDTQYF
TGTGCCAGTCGCCCCCGAGGGGGGCCAGATACGCAGTATTTT
>TRBV29-1|TRBJ1-5|NA|TRBD1
CSVGTGWCNQPQHF
TGCAGCGTTGGGACAGGGTGGTGCAATCAGCCCCAGCATTTT
>TRBV4-3|TRBJ1-2|NA|NA
CASSQGLWGRTGYTF
TGCGCCAGCAGCCAAGGCCTCTGGGGGCGTACGGGCTACACCTTC
>TRBV7-2|TRBJ1-4|NA|NA
CASSTGGSGEEKLFF
TGTGCCAGCAGTACGGGGGGATCAGGGGAGGAAAAACTGTTTTTT
>TRBV19|TRBJ2-1|NA|NA
CASSRRVQPNNEQFF
TGTGCCAGTAGTCGTCGTGTACAGCCAAACAATGAGCAGTTCTTC
>TRBV29-1|TRBJ1-2|NA|NA
CSVGTDYGYTF
TGCAGCGTTGGGACAGACTATGGCTACACCTTC
>TRBV30|TRBJ1-6|NA|TRBD1
CAWWRTGGVRSLHF
TGTGCCTGGTGGAGGACAGGGGGAGTTCGGTCCCTCCACTTT
>TRBV5-5|TRBJ1-5|NA|NA
CASSLGAGIGNQPQHF
TGTGCCAGCAGCTTGGGGGCGGGGATTGGCAATCAGCCCCAGCATTTT
>TRBV12-2|TRBJ1-5|NA|NA
CASRFTPRSGERFRQPQHF
TGTGCAAGTCGCTTCACACCGAGAAGTGGGGAGCGATTTAGGCAGCCCCAGCATTTT
>TRBV18|TRBJ1-6|NA|NA
CASSPVRTLQGLGNSPLHF
TGTGCCAGCTCACCAGTTCGAACCCTTCAGGGCCTGGGGAATTCACCCCTCCACTTT
>TRBV29-1|TRBJ1-1|NA|NA
CSVEEGFTEAFF
TGCAGCGTTGAAGAGGGCTTCACTGAAGCTTTCTTT
>TRBV12-3/TRBV12-4|TRBJ2-5|once|NA
CASRADFTATQYF
TGTGCCAGCCGAGCTGACTTTACGGCGACCCAGTACTTC
>TRBV2|TRBJ2-5|NA|NA
CASSELTGRGETQYF
TGTGCCAGCAGTGAACTAACAGGCCGTGGAGAGACCCAGTACTTC
>TRBV27|TRBJ1-2|NA|NA
CASSLSTPAYGYTF
TGTGCCAGCAGTTTATCGACTCCAGCGTATGGCTACACCTTC
>TRBV19|TRBJ2-7|NA|NA
CASPTRGDYEQYF
TGTGCCAGTCCGACGAGGGGGGATTACGAGCAGTACTTC
>TRBV29-1|TRBJ2-1|NA|TRBD2
CSAWTSSYNEQFF
TGCAGCGCTTGGACTAGCTCCTACAATGAGCAGTTCTTC
>TRBV6-5|TRBJ1-4|NA|NA
CASSSRPDSPIPKLFF
TGTGCCAGCAGTTCCCGGCCAGACAGCCCAATTCCGAAACTGTTTTTT
>TRBV5-4|TRBJ2-3|NA|TRBD2
CASRGTSGGAPDTQYF
TGTGCCAGCAGAGGGACTAGCGGGGGGGCCCCTGATACGCAGTATTTT
>TRBV28|TRBJ1-2|NA|NA
CASSLGGATRQGYTF
TGTGCCAGCAGTTTAGGGGGAGCTACCCGCCAGGGCTACACCTTC
>TRBV11-2|TRBJ1-2|NA|NA
CASSSALRTPNNYGYTF
TGTGCCAGCAGCTCGGCGCTTAGGACACCAAATAACTATGGCTACACCTTC
>TRBV7-9|TRBJ2-5|NA|TRBD1
CASSLVQGAGETQYF
TGTGCCAGCAGCTTGGTCCAGGGGGCAGGAGAGACCCAGTACTTC
>TRBV6-2/TRBV6-3|TRBJ2-7|NA|TRBD1
CASSYSGSGTGSSYYEQYF
TGTGCCAGCAGTTACTCCGGGTCCGGGACAGGGTCTTCCTACTACGAGCAGTACTTC
>TRBV7-2|TRBJ1-2|NA|NA
CASSLNGGGAVSYGYTF
TGTGCCAGCAGCTTAAATGGTGGGGGGGCGGTAAGCTATGGCTACACCTTC
>TRBV25-1|TRBJ1-1|NA|NA
CASSSGTAWGKAFF
TGTGCCAGCAGTTCCGGGACGGCTTGGGGTAAAGCTTTCTTT
>TRBV6-5|TRBJ2-7|once|TRBD1
CASSPGQGGYEQYF
TGTGCCAGCAGTCCGGGACAGGGGGGATACGAGCAGTACTTC
>TRBV21-1|TRBJ1-2|NA|NA
CASTATGGYTF
TGTGCCAGCACCGCGACGGGGGGCTACACCTTC
>TRBV5-1|TRBJ1-1|NA|NA
CASSLSGPGRVNTEAFF
TGCGCCAGCAGCTTGAGTGGGCCCGGACGGGTGAACACTGAAGCTTTCTTT
>TRBV9|TRBJ1-1|NA|NA
CASSARGGNTEAFF
TGTGCCAGCAGCGCGAGGGGGGGTAACACTGAAGCTTTCTTT